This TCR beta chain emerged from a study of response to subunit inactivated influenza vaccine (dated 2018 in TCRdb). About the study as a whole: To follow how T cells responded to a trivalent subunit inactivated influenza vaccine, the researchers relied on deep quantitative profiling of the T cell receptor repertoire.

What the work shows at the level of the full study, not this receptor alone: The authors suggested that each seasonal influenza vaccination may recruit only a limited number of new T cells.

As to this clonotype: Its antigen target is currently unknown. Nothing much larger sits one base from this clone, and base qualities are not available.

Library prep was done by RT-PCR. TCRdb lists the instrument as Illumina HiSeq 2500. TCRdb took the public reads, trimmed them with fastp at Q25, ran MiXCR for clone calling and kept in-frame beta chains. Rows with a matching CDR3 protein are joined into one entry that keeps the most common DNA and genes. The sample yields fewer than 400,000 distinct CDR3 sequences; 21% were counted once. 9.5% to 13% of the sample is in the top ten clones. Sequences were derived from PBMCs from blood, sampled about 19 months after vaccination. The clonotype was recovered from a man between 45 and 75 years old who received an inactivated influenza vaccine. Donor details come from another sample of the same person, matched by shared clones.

This receptor has the CDR3 CASSRTVRNTEAFF. The DNA is as follows: TGCGCCAGCAGCCGGACAGTGAGAAACACTGAAGCTTTCTTT. The V and J genes are TRBV4-3 and TRBJ1-1; a weak D assignment points to TRBD1 (6 bases agree). V loses 4 bases, J loses 2 bases, and the germline ends lie 11 bases apart. From cysteine to phenylalanine, the CDR3 is 14 amino acids long. The CDR3 DNA has 42 bases and is translated from base 1. According to the germline V gene, CDR1 reads LGHNA and CDR2 reads YSLEER.